This T cell receptor beta chain was observed in a study of blood T cell repertoires in COVID-19. Authors' methods: From reference gene primer amplification, estimates of nucleated cell counts were derived. TCRdb keeps only in-frame clones here, not all; method: immunoSEQ multiplex PCR. V and J calls and clone size come straight from that table; D and trimming were deduced from the DNA. Of some 260,000 clones in the sample, approximately 88% were seen once. CDR3 length: 14 residues. Germline loops: CDR1 MNHNY, CDR2 SVGAGI (reference sequence). Trimming removed 2 bases from V and 6 bases from J, with 11 bases in between.

The rearrangement joins TRBV6-6 to TRBJ1-3, with a possible D match to TRBD1 (6 bases). The TCR originated in a woman aged 65 to 85 with COVID-19, enrolled during active disease. The sequenced sample consisted of peripheral blood. CDR3 in DNA: TGTGCCAGCAGTTACCGGGACACCACAAACACCATATATTTT. It yields the protein CASSYRDTTNTIYF.